The T cell receptor (beta chain) under discussion was sequenced for a study of T cell repertoires in cytomegalovirus infection. Whole-study context: Well-studied HLA-B-restricted CMV epitopes were used in the study alongside recently identified HLA-C-restricted ones. It was the public TCR beta signatures that indicated both CMV infection and matching HLA type.

TCRdb independently ran MiXCR on the reads; one entry per CDR3 protein. The repertoire includes around 300,000 distinct CDR3 sequences, roughly a fifth of them detected once, and roughly 19% sits in the top ten. This CDR3 is 15 amino acids long. J was trimmed by 5 bases and V by 5 bases; bases with no gene match: 9. Germline V gene sequence: CDR1 SGHNT, CDR2 YENEEA. Regarding this clonotype: Its antigen is currently unknown.

The chain combines TRBV11-3 with TRBJ2-5, with 9 bases matching TRBD1. Sequences were derived from cultured PBMCs, sampled from culture after CMV antigen stimulation. The receptor was isolated from a human donor in good health (CMV status not recorded). Some clones in this sample may be carry-over from other donors' samples. CDR3: CASSPPGQGRETQYF. The CDR3 bases are TGTGCCAGCAGCCCCCCGGGACAGGGCCGCGAGACCCAGTACTTC.